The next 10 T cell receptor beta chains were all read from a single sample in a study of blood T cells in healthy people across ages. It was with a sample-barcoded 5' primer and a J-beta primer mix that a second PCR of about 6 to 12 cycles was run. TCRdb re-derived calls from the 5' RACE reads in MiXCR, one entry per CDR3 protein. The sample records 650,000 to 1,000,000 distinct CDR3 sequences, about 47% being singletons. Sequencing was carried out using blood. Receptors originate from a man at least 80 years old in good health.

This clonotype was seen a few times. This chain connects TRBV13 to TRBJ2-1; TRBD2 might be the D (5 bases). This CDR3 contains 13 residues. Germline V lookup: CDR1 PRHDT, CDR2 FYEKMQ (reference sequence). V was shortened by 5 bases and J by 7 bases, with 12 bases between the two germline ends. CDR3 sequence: CASSTGLENEQFF. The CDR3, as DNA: TGTGCCAGCAGCACCGGACTCGAGAATGAGCAGTTCTTC.

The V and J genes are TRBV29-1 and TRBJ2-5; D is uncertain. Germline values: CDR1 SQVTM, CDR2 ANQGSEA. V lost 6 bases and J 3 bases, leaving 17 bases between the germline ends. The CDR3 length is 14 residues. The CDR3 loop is CSVANVSPKETQYF. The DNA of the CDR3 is TGCAGCGTGGCCAATGTATCCCCGAAAGAGACCCAGTACTTC.

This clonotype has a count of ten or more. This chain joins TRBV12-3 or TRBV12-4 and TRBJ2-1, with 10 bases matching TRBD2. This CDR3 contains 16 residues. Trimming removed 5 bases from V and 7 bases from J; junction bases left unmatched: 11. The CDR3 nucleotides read TGTGCCAGCAGTCCACTTGATAGCGGGAGGCAGAATGAGCAGTTCTTC. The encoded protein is CASSPLDSGRQNEQFF.

The CDR3: CSATDRTGGREAFF. The CDR3 DNA sequence: TGCAGCGCAACCGACAGGACAGGGGGCAGAGAAGCTTTCTTT. The V and J genes are TRBV29-1 and TRBJ1-1, with TRBD1 identical over 11 bases. CDR3 size: 14 residues. CDR1 and CDR2 (germline): SQVTM, ANQGSEA. The V segment lost 7 bases and the J segment 8 bases; nucleotides outside the gene matches: 12.

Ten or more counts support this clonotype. CDR3 DNA sequence: TGCGCCAGCCGTCTACAGGGCTACGAGCAGTACTTC. Protein sequence: CASRLQGYEQYF. V is TRBV10-1 and J is TRBJ2-7; tentative D call: TRBD1 (6 bases). The V end was cut by 8 bases, the J end by 3 bases, with 11 bases between. The germline gives CDR1 WNHNN, CDR2 SYGVQD (reference sequence). The CDR3 consists of 12 residues.

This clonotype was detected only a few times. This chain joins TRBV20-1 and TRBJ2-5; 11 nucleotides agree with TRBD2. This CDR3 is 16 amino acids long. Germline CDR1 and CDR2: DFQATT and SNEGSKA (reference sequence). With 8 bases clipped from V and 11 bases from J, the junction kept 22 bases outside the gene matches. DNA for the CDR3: TGCAGTTCCCTAGTCGCTAGCGGGAGGATAAGCGGTGAGCAGTACTTC. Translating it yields CSSLVASGRISGEQYF.

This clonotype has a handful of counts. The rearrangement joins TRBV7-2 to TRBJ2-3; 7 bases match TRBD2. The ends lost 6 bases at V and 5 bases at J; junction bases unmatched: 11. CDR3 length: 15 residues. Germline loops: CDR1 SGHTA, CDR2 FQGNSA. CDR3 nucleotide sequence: TGTGCCAGCAGTCGGGGGGTGATAGCGGGAGATACGCAGTATTTT. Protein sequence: CASSRGVIAGDTQYF.

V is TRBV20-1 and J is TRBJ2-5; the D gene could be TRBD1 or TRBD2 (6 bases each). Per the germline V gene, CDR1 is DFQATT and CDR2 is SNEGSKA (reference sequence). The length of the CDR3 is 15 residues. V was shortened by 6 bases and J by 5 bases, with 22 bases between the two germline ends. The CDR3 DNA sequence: TGCAGTGCCAGCCCCGGGGGCCGTTCGCGGGAGACCCAGTACTTC. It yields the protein CSASPGGRSRETQYF.

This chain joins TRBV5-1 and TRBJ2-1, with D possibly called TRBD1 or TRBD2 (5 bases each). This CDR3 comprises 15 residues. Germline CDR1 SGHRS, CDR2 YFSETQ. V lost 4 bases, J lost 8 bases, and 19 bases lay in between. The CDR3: CASSAGMPVGDEQFF. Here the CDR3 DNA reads TGCGCCAGCAGCGCCGGGATGCCCGTAGGGGATGAGCAGTTCTTC.

CDR3 coding DNA: TGCAGCGGGACAGGCAGGAATACGGATACGCAGTATTTT. Translation gives CSGTGRNTDTQYF. The rearrangement uses TRBV29-1 and TRBJ2-3; 7 positions match TRBD1. The CDR3 has 13 residues. V lost 7 bases to trimming and J lost 6 bases; unmatched junction nucleotides: 10. CDR1 is SQVTM, CDR2 ANQGSEA, per germline.